This TCR beta chain was identified in a study of blood T cell repertoires in COVID-19. Participants' own reports of clinical history determined their cohort assignment. Produced via immunoSEQ multiplex PCR; TCRdb's table is partial and in-frame only. The sample carries 200,000 to 300,000 clones, about 89% recorded once. The sample was PBMCs or T cells enriched from blood (not recorded which). The source is a woman between 18 and 29 years old who had recovered from COVID-19.

The chain's CDR3 is CASSLDARLAGGTDTQYF. CDR3 nucleotide sequence: TGCGCCAGCAGCTTGGATGCCCGACTAGCGGGAGGGACAGATACGCAGTATTTT. This chain uses TRBV5-1 with TRBJ2-3, with 14 bases aligning to TRBD2. V lost 0 bases to trimming and J lost 3 bases; unmatched junction nucleotides: 6. CDR1 is SGHRS and CDR2 is YFSETQ in the germline V gene. This CDR3 is built from 18 residues.